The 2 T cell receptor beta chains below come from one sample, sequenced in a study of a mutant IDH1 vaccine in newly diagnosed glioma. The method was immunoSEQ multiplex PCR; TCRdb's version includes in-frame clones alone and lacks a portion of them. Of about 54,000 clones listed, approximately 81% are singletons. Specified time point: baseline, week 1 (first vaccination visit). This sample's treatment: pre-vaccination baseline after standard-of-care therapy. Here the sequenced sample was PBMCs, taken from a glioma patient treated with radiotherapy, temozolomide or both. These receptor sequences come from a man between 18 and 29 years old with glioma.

The CDR3 is CASSQTGQPNEKLFF. The CDR3 region has the DNA TGTGCCAGCAGCCAAACGGGACAGCCAAATGAAAAACTGTTTTTT. The chain links TRBV4-2 to TRBJ1-4; 7 bases match TRBD1. Losses at the gene ends were 2 bases for V and 5 bases for J; bases not matched to a gene: 5. The germline gives CDR1 LGHNA, CDR2 YNFKEQ. This CDR3 has 15 amino acids.

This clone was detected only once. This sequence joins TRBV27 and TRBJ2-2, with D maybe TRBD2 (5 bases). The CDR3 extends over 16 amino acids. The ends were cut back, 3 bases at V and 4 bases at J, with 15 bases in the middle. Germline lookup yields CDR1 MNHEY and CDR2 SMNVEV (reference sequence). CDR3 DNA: TGTGCCAGCAGTTTGGCGAGGGCGGTGGGCACCGGGGAGCTGTTTTTT. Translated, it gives CASSLARAVGTGELFF.